This T cell receptor (beta chain) was sequenced in a study of blood T cell repertoires in COVID-19. Some clones are missing from TCRdb's copy, which holds only in-frame ones; the method was immunoSEQ multiplex PCR. The data contain roughly 250,000 clones, roughly 80% of them seen just once; the ten biggest clones take up about 15%. Enrolled during active infection, Seattle patients were then followed longitudinally. This clone occurred a few times. V trimming: 2 bases; J trimming: 7 bases; junction bases outside the gene matches: 5. In germline, CDR1 is SGDLS, CDR2 YYNGEE. CDR3 length equals 14 residues.

Sequencing was carried out using peripheral blood. This TCR was sampled from a person aged 70 to 85 with COVID-19, enrolled during active disease. The chain has TRBV9 and TRBJ2-2; 7 bases fit TRBD2. The CDR3 DNA reads TGTGCCAGCAGCGTTGATCTAGCGGTCGGGGAGCTGTTTTTT. This encodes CASSVDLAVGELFF.